Listed below are T cell receptor beta chains from one sample, sequenced in a study of T cells in Graves' hyperthyroidism and ophthalmopathy. TCRdb processed the multiplex PCR reads anew with MiXCR; each CDR3 protein has one entry. The data show hundreds of thousands of distinct CDR3 sequences, approximately 42% seen once. Sequenced input: peripheral blood or thyroid tissue (not recorded which). Every receptor here comes from an adult man with Graves' disease, either hyperthyroidism or ophthalmopathy (not recorded which). CDR3s include the opening cysteine and the closing phenylalanine or tryptophan. The D gene is left open where the match is weak.

>TRBV9|TRBD2
CASSSGLAGAEQYF
>TRBV25-1|NA
CASGPGIGALREQYF
>TRBV19|TRBD1
CASSKRQGLGLTEAFF
>TRBV5-1|NA
CASRELDGNTIYF
>TRBV25-1|NA
CASRRGGQPYNSPLHF
>TRBV2|NA
CASRMNRGRPEAFF
>TRBV20-1|NA
CSAYRVLGETQYF
>TRBV10-2|TRBD1
CASSESTRTGSGYTF
>TRBV7-9|TRBD1
CASSKYTTGAEGGYTF
>TRBV29-1|TRBD1
CSVEVSRGIGYTF
>TRBV30|NA
CAWSVQGSITEAFF
>TRBV5-4|TRBD1
CASSMGQGENTEASF
>TRBV3-1|NA
CASSQGTMPHETQYF
>TRBV20-1|NA
CSAYPHTNQPQHF
>TRBV6-5|TRBD1
CASSSNRDRVGTEAFF
>TRBV5-6|NA
CASSFGWGGQTEAFF
>TRBV7-9|TRBD2
CASSSAHLAGVYEQYF
>TRBV29-1|TRBD1
CSASGTGIANQPQHF
>TRBV10-3|NA
CAISELGSTMNTEAFF
>TRBV7-8|NA
CASSSVSRGYTF
>TRBV6-6|TRBD1
CASSRQGDNSPLHF
>TRBV2|NA
CASSEAVETQYF
>TRBV10-3|TRBD1
CASSYFWDRAGNQPQHF
>TRBV6-5|NA
CASSYSSGVLETQYF
>TRBV7-3|NA
CASSVGAGELFF
>TRBV7-9|NA
CASSPGGGLAGNTIYF
>TRBV24-1|TRBD1
CATRGTGIQETQYF
>TRBV5-1|TRBD2
CASSASGRPQETQYF
>TRBV7-9|NA
CASSQESDQPQHF
>TRBV7-3|NA
CASSSSFNSGVGYGYTF
>TRBV15|TRBD1
CATSRVRQGYEQYF
>TRBV5-1|NA
CASSFEILYGYTF
>TRBV7-8|NA
CASSMGGPQHF
>TRBV6-1|NA
CASTIRDIYTEAFF
>TRBV6-5|NA
CASSPEGDTYQPQHF
>TRBV5-8|NA
CASGYYGPIEQYF
>TRBV2|TRBD1
CASRDRAGTGGSQHF
>TRBV5-1|TRBD1
CASSLEGDRANTIYF
>TRBV10-2|NA
CASSQTGNTEAFF
>TRBV19|NA
CASSIGGVGELFF
>TRBV19|TRBD1
CASTKDRVGQPQHF
>TRBV4-1|TRBD1
CASSPRGQPTNEKLFF
>TRBV7-8|NA
CASSQVGGNNLGAFF
>TRBV6-6|NA
CASSEWLAEYEQYF
>TRBV7-2|NA
CASSTRFEQYF
>TRBV25-1|TRBD1
CASSYQGEDTEAFF
>TRBV6-5|NA
CASSVYRVEPQHF
>TRBV15|TRBD1
CATSREGQGAPTYGYTF
>TRBV7-3|NA
CASSLGVRETQYF
>TRBV10-3|TRBD1
CAISDPTGLETQYF
>TRBV20-1|TRBD1
CSARDAGTGSYEQYF
>TRBV7-9|NA
CASSVQGIGYTF
>TRBV2|TRBD1
CASTDRGRGYTF
>TRBV10-3|NA
CASGNENTGELFF
>TRBV10-3|TRBD1
CAISPGTGGEKLFF
>TRBV20-1|NA
CSARVPGFNQPQHF
>TRBV7-3|TRBD2
CASSLSGGPSSEQYF
>TRBV5-1|NA
CASSMGARNTGELFF
>TRBV29-1|TRBD1
CSGHHGDRVMNTEAFF